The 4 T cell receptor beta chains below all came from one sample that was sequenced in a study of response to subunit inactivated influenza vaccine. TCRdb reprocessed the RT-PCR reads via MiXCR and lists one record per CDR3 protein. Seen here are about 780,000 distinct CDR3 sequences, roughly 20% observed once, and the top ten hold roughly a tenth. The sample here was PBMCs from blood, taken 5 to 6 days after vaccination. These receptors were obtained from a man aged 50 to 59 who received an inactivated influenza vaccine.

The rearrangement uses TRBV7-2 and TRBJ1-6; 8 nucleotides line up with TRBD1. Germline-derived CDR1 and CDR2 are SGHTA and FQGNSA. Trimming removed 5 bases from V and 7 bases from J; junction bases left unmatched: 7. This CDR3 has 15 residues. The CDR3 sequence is CASSAYQGANSPLHF. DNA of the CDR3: TGTGCCAGCAGCGCCTACCAGGGGGCGAATTCACCCCTCCACTTT. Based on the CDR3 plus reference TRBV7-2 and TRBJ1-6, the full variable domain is GAGVSQSPSNKVTEKGKDVELRCDPISGHTALYWYRQSLGQGLEFLIYFQGNSAPDKSGLPSDRFSAERTGGSVSTLTIQRTQQEDSAVYLCASSAYQGANSPLHFGNGTRLTVT.

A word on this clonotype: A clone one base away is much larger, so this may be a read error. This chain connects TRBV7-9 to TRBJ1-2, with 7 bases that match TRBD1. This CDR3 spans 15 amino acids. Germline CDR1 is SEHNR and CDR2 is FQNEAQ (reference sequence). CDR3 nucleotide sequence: TGTGCCAGCAGCTTAGAGTTGGGACAGAATTATGGCTACGCCTTC. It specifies CASSLELGQNYGYAF.

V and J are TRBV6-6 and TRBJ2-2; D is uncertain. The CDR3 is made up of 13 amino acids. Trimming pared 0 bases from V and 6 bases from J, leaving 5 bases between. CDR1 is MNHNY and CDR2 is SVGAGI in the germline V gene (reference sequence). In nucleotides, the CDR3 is TGTGCCAGCAGTTACTCCGCACCCGGGGAGCTGTTTTTT. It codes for CASSYSAPGELFF.

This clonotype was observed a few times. CDR3 sequence: CASSNTGGLPNGYTF. CDR3 in DNA: TGTGCCAGCAGTAACACGGGCGGGCTACCAAATGGCTACACCTTC. This chain links TRBV28 with TRBJ1-2; D gene uncertain. Trimming left V 5 bases short and J 6 bases short, with 19 bases between. Germline loops: CDR1 MDHEN, CDR2 SYDVKM. This CDR3 is 15 amino acids long.